This T cell receptor (beta chain) came from a study of T-cell memory formation after mild COVID-19. TCRdb fed the 5' RACE reads into MiXCR, producing one record per CDR3 protein. The table has around 400,000 distinct CDR3 sequences, 20% to 30% seen once. Germline loops: CDR1 SGHRS, CDR2 YFSETQ. This CDR3 comprises 16 residues. Unmatched junction bases numbered 3, after V lost 0 bases and J lost 1 base. The receptor was derived from an adult woman who had mild COVID-19 (a few samples of this study predate the infection). Cell type and time point are not known. The specimen sequenced was PBMCs or a T cell subset sorted from them (not recorded which). This chain links TRBV5-1 with TRBJ2-1; 8 bases match TRBD1. The CDR3 sequence: CASSLGGTGSYNEQFF. Here the CDR3 DNA reads TGCGCCAGCAGCTTGGGGGGGACAGGATCCTACAATGAGCAGTTCTTC.